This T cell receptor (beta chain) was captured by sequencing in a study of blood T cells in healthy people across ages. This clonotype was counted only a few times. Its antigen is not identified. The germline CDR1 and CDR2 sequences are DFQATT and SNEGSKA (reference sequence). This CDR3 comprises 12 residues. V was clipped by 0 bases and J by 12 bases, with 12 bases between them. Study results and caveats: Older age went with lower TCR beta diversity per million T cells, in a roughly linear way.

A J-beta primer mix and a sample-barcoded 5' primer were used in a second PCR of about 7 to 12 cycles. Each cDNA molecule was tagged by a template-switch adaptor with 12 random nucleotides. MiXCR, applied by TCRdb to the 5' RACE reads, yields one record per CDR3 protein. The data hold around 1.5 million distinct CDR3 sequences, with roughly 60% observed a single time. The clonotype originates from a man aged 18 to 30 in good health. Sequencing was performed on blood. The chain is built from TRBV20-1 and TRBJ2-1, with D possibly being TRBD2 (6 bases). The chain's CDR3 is CSAREGGVRQFF. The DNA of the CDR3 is TGCAGTGCTAGAGAAGGCGGGGTTAGGCAGTTCTTC.